This is a list of T cell receptor beta chains from one sample in a study of blood T cell repertoires in COVID-19. TCRdb keeps only in-frame clones here, not all; method: immunoSEQ multiplex PCR. Of 250,000 or so clones listed, about 83% are singletons. The material sequenced was peripheral blood. Receptors were obtained from a man older than 75 with acute or convalescent COVID-19. CDR3s include the opening cysteine and the closing phenylalanine or tryptophan. The D gene is left open where the match is weak. Expanded clones get a size class; other rows say once, few or many, or leave the size out.

.,TRBJ2-3,TRBD1,TRBV5-1,TGCGCCAGTAGACAGGGCAGCACAGATACGCAGTATTTT,CASRQGSTDTQYF
.,TRBJ1-2,.,TRBV28,TGTGCCAGCAGTTTAGATCCAGGCCTCAGCTATGGCTACACCTTC,CASSLDPGLSYGYTF
.,TRBJ2-2,TRBD1,TRBV5-4,TGTGCCAGCAGCCCCGGTCCGGGACAGGGGGCAACCGGGGAGCTGTTTTTT,CASSPGPGQGATGELFF
.,TRBJ2-4,TRBD1,TRBV5-1,TGCGCCAGCAGCTCCGGGACAGGGCGTAGCATTCAGTACTTC,CASSSGTGRSIQYF
.,TRBJ2-2,TRBD2,TRBV7-9,TGTGCCAGCAGCTTAGCGGCGGGGGTGAACACCGGGGAGCTGTTTTTT,CASSLAAGVNTGELFF
once,TRBJ2-1,TRBD2,TRBV18,TGTGCCAGCTCACCGCTCAGCGGGGGGGCTGGCAATGAGCAGTTCTTC,CASSPLSGGAGNEQFF
.,TRBJ1-5,TRBD1,TRBV10-2,TGCGCCAGCAGGACAGGGAGATCCCAGCCCCAGCATTTT,CASRTGRSQPQHF
.,TRBJ1-4,.,TRBV5-1,TGCGCCAGCAGCTTGATAGGGGCAGGGAGGGATGAAAAACTGTTTTTT,CASSLIGAGRDEKLFF
.,TRBJ1-5,TRBD1,TRBV2,TGTGCCAGCAGAATACAGGGGGGGGCTCAGCCCCAGCATTTT,CASRIQGGAQPQHF
few,TRBJ2-3,.,TRBV2,TGTGCCAGCAGTGCGGCGGCCCGCACAGATACGCAGTATTTT,CASSAAARTDTQYF
.,TRBJ2-7,.,TRBV29-1,TGCAGCGTTGAAGATCCTGTACGACTAGGCTACGAGCAGTACTTC,CSVEDPVRLGYEQYF
.,TRBJ2-5,TRBD1,TRBV7-9,TGTGCCAGCAGCCTGGGACAGTCGAGTGAGACCCAGTACTTC,CASSLGQSSETQYF
.,TRBJ1-2,.,TRBV5-6,TGTGCCAGCAGCTTGTTAGGGCAGGGAGGCTATGGCTACACCTTC,CASSLLGQGGYGYTF
.,TRBJ1-1,.,TRBV27,TGTGCCAGCAGACGCGGACAGACTAACACTGAAGCTTTCTTT,CASRRGQTNTEAFF
.,TRBJ2-2,.,TRBV19,TGTGCCAGTAGACGAGACTTGAACACCGGGGAGCTGTTTTTT,CASRRDLNTGELFF
.,TRBJ1-1,TRBD1,TRBV7-9,TGTGCCAGCAGCTTAGAGGGGACAGTGAACACTGAAGCTTTCTTT,CASSLEGTVNTEAFF
.,TRBJ2-1,.,TRBV18,TGTGCCAGCTCACCGCAGGCCCAGTTGAGCTCCTACAATGAGCAGTTCTTC,CASSPQAQLSSYNEQFF
.,TRBJ2-7,.,TRBV6-5,TGTGCCAGCACCTCCGCCGGGAAGGGATACGAGCAGTACTTC,CASTSAGKGYEQYF
few,TRBJ1-5,TRBD1,TRBV5-8,TGTGCCAGCAGCCTAGGACAGGGGGTGTCCAATCAGCCCCAGCATTTT,CASSLGQGVSNQPQHF
.,TRBJ2-2,.,TRBV4-1,TGCGCCAGCAGCCAAGATGGGTTAGCGGAGAGGGGCGGGGAGCTGTTTTTT,CASSQDGLAERGGELFF
.,TRBJ1-2,.,TRBV27,TGTGCCAGCAGTTTCCGGGGGGGTCAAGCTAACTATGGCTACACCTTC,CASSFRGGQANYGYTF
.,TRBJ1-4,TRBD1,TRBV28,TGTGCCAGCAGCCACCTGACAGGGGGCGGTGAAAAACTGTTTTTT,CASSHLTGGGEKLFF
.,TRBJ1-3,.,TRBV19,TGTGCCAGTAGTGTATCCGGGATCCCTGGAAACACCATATATTTT,CASSVSGIPGNTIYF